In its sample, the clone carrying this T cell receptor (beta chain) was seen a few times. Its antigen is still unknown. Germline loops: CDR1 MNHNS, CDR2 SASEGT. The CDR3 is 16 residues long. V lost 6 bases and J 0 bases, leaving 17 bases between the germline ends. Sample treatment: approximately nine-day PBMC culture with coronavirus spike peptide pools or control peptides (ViraFEST assay). Expanded clonotypes were found by TCR sequencing after peptide-pool stimulation (ViraFEST). These data come from a study of vaccination and CD4 T cells after COVID-19. Study context: The convalescents were made up of six males and four females, two of whom were Hispanic. General observations from the study: Convalescent patients had a median about 90% of reactive clones appearing only post-vaccination.

Cultured CD4+ T cell DNA underwent sequencing with the Oncomine TCR Beta short-read assay. One entry per CDR3 protein, called by TCRdb with MiXCR from the PCR reads. The table lists 14,000 to 15,000 distinct CDR3 sequences, 26% of them singletons, with about 25% in the top ten. This TCR was recovered from a human donor with COVID-19. The rearrangement joins TRBV6-1 to TRBJ1-1, with TRBD1 as a possible D gene (5 bases). Sequencing was carried out using cultured CD4+ T cells from blood. The CDR3 is CASRRSGRELNTEAFF. The CDR3 nucleotides read TGTGCCAGCAGGAGGTCAGGGCGAGAACTGAACACTGAAGCTTTCTTT.